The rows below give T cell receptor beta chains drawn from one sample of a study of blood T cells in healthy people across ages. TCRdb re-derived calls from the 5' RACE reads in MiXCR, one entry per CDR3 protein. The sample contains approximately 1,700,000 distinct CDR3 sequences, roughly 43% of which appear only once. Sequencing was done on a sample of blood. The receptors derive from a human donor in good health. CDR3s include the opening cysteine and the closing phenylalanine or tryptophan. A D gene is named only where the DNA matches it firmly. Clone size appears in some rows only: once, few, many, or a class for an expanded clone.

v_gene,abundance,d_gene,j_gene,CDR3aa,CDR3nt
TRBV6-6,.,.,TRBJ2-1,CASSYSKGYEQFF,TGTGCCAGCAGTTACTCGAAGGGGTACGAGCAGTTCTTC
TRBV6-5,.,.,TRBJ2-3,CASSYSTGTTQYF,TGTGCCAGCAGTTACTCTACAGGGACTACGCAGTATTTT
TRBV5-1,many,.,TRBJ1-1,CASSLRGYTEAFF,TGTGCCAGCAGCTTGAGGGGGTACACTGAAGCTTTCTTT
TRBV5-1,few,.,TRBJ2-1,CASSLASGVDEQFF,TGCGCCAGCAGCTTGGCCTCAGGGGTGGATGAGCAGTTCTTC
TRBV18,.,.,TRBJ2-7,CASSPLQGGPYEQYF,TGTGCCAGCTCACCACTGCAGGGGGGACCCTACGAGCAGTACTTC
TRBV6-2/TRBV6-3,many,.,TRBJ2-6,CASSNRVSGANVLTF,TGTGCCAGCAGTAATCGTGTCTCTGGGGCCAACGTCCTGACTTTC
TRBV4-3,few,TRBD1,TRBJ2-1,CASSQRQGATEQFF,TGCGCCAGCAGCCAAAGACAGGGGGCTACTGAGCAGTTCTTC
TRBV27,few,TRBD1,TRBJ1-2,CASRYTGANYGYTF,TGTGCCAGCCGGTATACAGGGGCGAACTATGGCTACACCTTC
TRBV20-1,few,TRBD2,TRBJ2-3,CSASPRGLAGGYTDTQYF,TGCAGTGCTAGCCCTAGGGGCCTAGCGGGGGGATACACAGATACGCAGTATTTT
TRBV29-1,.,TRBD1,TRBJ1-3,CSVRTLDRGLNSGNTIYF,TGCAGCGTCCGAACATTAGACAGGGGGCTTAACTCTGGAAACACCATATATTTT
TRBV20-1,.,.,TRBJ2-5,CSAGGAAETQYF,TGCAGTGCTGGGGGGGCTGCAGAGACCCAGTACTTC
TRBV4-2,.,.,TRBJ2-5,CASSQDRQQETQYF,TGTGCCAGCAGCCAAGATAGGCAGCAAGAGACCCAGTACTTC
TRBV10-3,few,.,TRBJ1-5,CAISDGWGALSNQPQHF,TGTGCCATCAGTGATGGTTGGGGGGCCCTTAGCAATCAGCCCCAGCATTTT
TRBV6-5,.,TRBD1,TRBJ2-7,CASSLSLQGAYEQYF,TGTGCCAGCAGTTTAAGTTTACAGGGGGCCTACGAGCAGTACTTC
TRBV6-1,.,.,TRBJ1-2,CASSDWRPVANHGYTF,TGTGCCAGCAGTGATTGGAGGCCGGTCGCTAACCATGGCTACACCTTC
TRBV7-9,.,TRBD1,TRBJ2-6,CASSDRVSDSGANVLTF,TGTGCCAGCAGCGACAGGGTTTCGGATTCTGGGGCCAACGTCCTGACTTTC
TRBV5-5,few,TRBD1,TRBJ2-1,CASSNDRENEQFF,TGTGCCAGCAGCAACGACAGGGAAAATGAGCAGTTCTTC
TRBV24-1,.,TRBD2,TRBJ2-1,CATSYSGGRVWDEQFF,TGTGCCACCAGCTATAGCGGGGGCCGAGTCTGGGATGAGCAGTTCTTC
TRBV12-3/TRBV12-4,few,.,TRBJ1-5,CASSLAVQGQPQHF,TGTGCCAGCAGTTTGGCCGTACAGGGTCAGCCCCAGCATTTT
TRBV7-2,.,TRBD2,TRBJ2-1,CASSFLAEVGNEQFF,TGTGCCAGCAGCTTTCTAGCGGAGGTCGGCAATGAGCAGTTCTTC
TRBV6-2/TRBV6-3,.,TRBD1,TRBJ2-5,CASSPHRTGGRETQYF,TGTGCCAGCAGCCCCCACAGGACAGGGGGCCGGGAGACCCAGTACTTC
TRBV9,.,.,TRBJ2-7,CASSSTEGTYAYEQYF,TGTGCCAGCAGCTCAACGGAAGGGACATATGCCTACGAGCAGTACTTC